One and the same sample provided the 27 T cell receptor beta chains below, sequenced in a study of T-cell memory formation after mild COVID-19. MiXCR, run by TCRdb on the 5' RACE reads, gives a single entry per CDR3 protein. The sample yields approximately 250,000 distinct CDR3 sequences, 16% seen once. The sequencing sample was made of PBMCs or a T cell subset sorted from them (not recorded which). These receptors were collected from a man in his late teens or twenties who had mild COVID-19 (a few samples of this study predate the infection). Cell type and time point are not known.

The chain recombines TRBV29-1 with TRBJ1-1; D might be TRBD1 (6 bases). The CDR3 covers 14 residues. Germline CDR1 and CDR2: SQVTM and ANQGSEA. V was trimmed by 6 bases and J by 2 bases, leaving 16 bases between them. The CDR3 DNA reads TGCAGCGTAAACACCGGGACACATAACACTGAAGCTTTCTTT. Amino acid sequence: CSVNTGTHNTEAFF.

The chain has TRBV7-3 and TRBJ2-1, with D possibly TRBD2 on 5 matching bases. Germline CDR1 SGHTA, CDR2 FQGTGA. The CDR3 totals 12 residues. V shed 5 bases and J shed 7 bases, with 9 bases lying between them. CDR3 nucleotide sequence: TGTGCCAGCAGCCCGGGATCGAATGAGCAGTTCTTC. It yields the protein CASSPGSNEQFF.

V is TRBV7-2 and J is TRBJ1-1; D is ambiguous. This CDR3 contains 15 residues. The germline gives CDR1 SGHTA, CDR2 FQGNSA. The germline V and J ends were trimmed by 1 base and 3 bases, with 12 bases remaining between them. In nucleotides, the CDR3 is TGTGCCAGCAGCTTAGTCGGGGTCGGGGACACTGAAGCTTTCTTT. Amino acid sequence: CASSLVGVGDTEAFF.

The chain links TRBV3-1 to TRBJ1-4, with 7 bases matching TRBD1. The V segment lost 4 bases and the J segment 6 bases; nucleotides outside the gene matches: 2. Per germline, CDR1 LGHDT and CDR2 YNNKEL (reference sequence). CDR3 length: 13 amino acids. CDR3 amino acids: CASSRQGDEKLFF. In DNA form, the CDR3 reads TGTGCCAGCAGCCGGCAGGGGGATGAAAAACTGTTTTTT.

This chain uses TRBV7-3 with TRBJ2-2; possible D gene TRBD1, 6 bases. Germline CDR1 reads SGHTA; CDR2 reads FQGTGA. The CDR3 contains 15 residues. Trimming pared 5 bases from V and 7 bases from J, leaving 17 bases between. The CDR3 sequence: CASSPQHGGGGELFF. The CDR3 DNA is TGTGCCAGCAGCCCTCAACATGGGGGCGGCGGGGAGCTGTTTTTT.

The DNA of the CDR3 is TGCGCCAGCAGCCATTACAGCGGGGCCAACGTCCTGACTTTC. Its translation: CASSHYSGANVLTF. The rearrangement uses TRBV4-1 and TRBJ2-6; no clear D gene. The germline V and J ends were trimmed by 3 bases and 4 bases, with 7 bases remaining between them. The CDR3 spans 14 residues. Germline CDR1 MGHRA, CDR2 YSYEKL.

This clonotype was seen ten or more times. A read error may account for a junction end that differs from germline. The CDR3 spells CASSLAGSENTGELFF. The CDR3 DNA is TGTGCTAGCAGCTTAGCGGGGTCAGAGAACACCGGGGAGCTGTTTTTT. The genes are TRBV7-7 and TRBJ2-2, with 8 bases that match TRBD2. The CDR3 sequence is 16 residues long. The germline V gene encodes CDR1 SSHAT and CDR2 FNYEAQ (reference sequence). The full variable domain, completed using reference TRBV7-7 and TRBJ2-2, is GAGVSQSPRYKVTKRGQDVTLRCDPISSHATLYWYQQALGQGPEFLTYFNYEAQPDKSGLPSDRFSAERPEGSISTLTIQRTEQRDSAMYRCASSLAGSENTGELFFGEGSRLTVL.

V gene TRBV20-1 combines with J gene TRBJ1-5; D not certain. Germline CDR1 is DFQATT and CDR2 is SNEGSKA (reference sequence). V dropped 6 bases and J dropped 1 base, with 16 bases sitting between them. The CDR3 is 15 residues long. Written as DNA, the CDR3 is TGCAGTGCCCCCTCCGGCGGCGGAAGCAATCAGCCCCAGCATTTT. It yields the protein CSAPSGGGSNQPQHF.

This chain connects TRBV7-2 to TRBJ2-1; 7 bases are shared with TRBD2. Per germline, CDR1 SGHTA and CDR2 FQGNSA. CDR3 length: 15 residues. After removal of 5 bases from V and 4 bases from J, the junction contained 8 bases not matched to a gene. CDR3 residues: CASSLAGAGYNEQFF. The CDR3, as DNA: TGTGCCAGCAGCCTCGCAGGAGCGGGGTACAATGAGCAGTTCTTC.

Ten or more counts support this clonotype. This chain uses TRBV7-9 with TRBJ2-4; D not certain. The CDR3 is made up of 14 amino acids. The V gene's germline CDR1 is SEHNR and CDR2 FQNEAQ (reference sequence). The V gene lost 2 bases and the J gene lost 7 bases, with 12 bases spanning the gap. As DNA, the CDR3 is TGTGCCAGCAGCTTAACATGGCGGTCGAACATTCAGTACTTC. Translation: CASSLTWRSNIQYF. Complete variable domain (other parts from reference TRBV7-9 and TRBJ2-4): DTGVSQNPRHKITKRGQNVTFRCDPISEHNRLYWYRQTLGQGPEFLTYFQNEAQLEKSRLLSDRFSAERPKGSFSTLEIQRTEQGDSAMYLCASSLTWRSNIQYFGAGTRLSVL.

This clonotype has ten or more counts. The chain carries TRBV5-1 and TRBJ2-6; possibly TRBD2 for D (5 bases). The V gene's germline CDR1 is SGHRS and CDR2 YFSETQ. V was clipped by 4 bases and J by 2 bases, with 10 bases between them. The CDR3 totals 15 residues. Here the CDR3 DNA reads TGCGCCAGCAGCCCCGGCGGGCCTGGGGCCAACGTCCTGACTTTC. Translation: CASSPGGPGANVLTF. The full variable domain, with the rest looked up from reference TRBV5-1 and TRBJ2-6, is KAGVTQTPRYLIKTRGQQVTLSCSPISGHRSVSWYQQTPGQGLQFLFEYFSETQRNKGNFPGRFSGRQFSNSRSEMNVSTLELGDSALYLCASSPGGPGANVLTFGAGSRLTVL.

The chain is built from TRBV20-1 and TRBJ2-3; D is uncertain. The V end lost 0 bases, the J end lost 5 bases, and 6 bases lay between the germline ends. Germline assignment: CDR1 DFQATT and CDR2 SNEGSKA (reference sequence). The CDR3 is 12 residues long. The CDR3 here is CSAREVVDTQYF. CDR3 sequence (DNA): TGCAGTGCTAGAGAGGTTGTAGATACGCAGTATTTT.

J is TRBJ2-3 and V is TRBV4-1, with no clear D. The V gene's germline CDR1 is MGHRA and CDR2 YSYEKL. V shed 3 bases and J shed 5 bases, with 6 bases lying between them. This CDR3 is 12 amino acids long. The CDR3 bases are TGCGCCAGCAGCCAGCTGGGAGATACGCAGTATTTT. This translates into CASSQLGDTQYF.

The V and J genes are TRBV5-1 and TRBJ2-1, with 11 bases matching TRBD2. The CDR3 consists of 16 residues. With 7 bases clipped from V and 3 bases from J, the junction kept 9 bases outside the gene matches. The germline V gene has CDR1 SGHRS and CDR2 YFSETQ. This CDR3 reads CASWDSGGAFYNEQFF. In nucleotides, the CDR3 is TGCGCCAGCTGGGATAGCGGGGGGGCCTTCTACAATGAGCAGTTCTTC.

This clonotype was counted only a few times. The gene calls are TRBV7-2 and TRBJ2-4; D remains ambiguous. This CDR3 contains 16 residues. With 5 bases removed from V and 4 bases from J, the gap between germline ends came to 18 bases. The germline V gene has CDR1 SGHTA and CDR2 FQGNSA. CDR3 protein: CASSPSGWAIKNIQYF. CDR3 DNA sequence: TGTGCCAGCAGCCCCTCTGGGTGGGCCATTAAAAACATTCAGTACTTC.

The chain is built from TRBV12-3 or TRBV12-4 and TRBJ1-2; unclear D gene. The CDR3 loop spans 12 amino acids. V was pared by 3 bases and J by 4 bases, with 6 bases between. The CDR3 DNA reads as TGTGCCAGCAGTTTTGTACGCTATGGCTACACCTTC. Translated: CASSFVRYGYTF.

This clonotype came up a few times. The rearrangement joins TRBV6-1 to TRBJ2-3; D ambiguous. Trimming removed 7 bases from V and 2 bases from J, with 10 bases in between. CDR3 length: 13 residues. Looked up from germline, CDR1 is MNHNS and CDR2 is SASEGT. CDR3 in DNA: TGTGCCAGCACCTGGGCGGTCACAGATACGCAGTATTTT. It codes for CASTWAVTDTQYF.

This sequence joins TRBV5-1 and TRBJ1-1, with D uncertain. CDR3 length: 15 residues. Trimming removed 5 bases from V and 2 bases from J, with 16 bases in between. Germline CDR1 is SGHRS and CDR2 is YFSETQ. CDR3 coding DNA: TGCGCCAGCAGTCAACTCTCCGGTTCCAACACTGAAGCTTTCTTT. It specifies CASSQLSGSNTEAFF. The whole variable domain, remainder taken from reference TRBV5-1 and TRBJ1-1, is KAGVTQTPRYLIKTRGQQVTLSCSPISGHRSVSWYQQTPGQGLQFLFEYFSETQRNKGNFPGRFSGRQFSNSRSEMNVSTLELGDSALYLCASSQLSGSNTEAFFGQGTRLTVV.

This CDR3 is CASSRMTGLGTDTQYF. The CDR3 region has the DNA TGTGCCAGCAGTCGAATGACAGGGCTGGGCACAGATACGCAGTATTTT. V usage is TRBV12-3 or TRBV12-4 and J usage is TRBJ2-3; 7 nucleotides match TRBD1. The CDR3 contains 16 residues. V lost 5 bases to trimming and J lost 1 base; unmatched junction nucleotides: 9.

The V gene is TRBV12-3 or TRBV12-4, the J gene TRBJ2-5, with TRBD1 matching 8 bases. The CDR3 contains 15 residues. Germline trimming cut 7 bases from V and 5 bases from J; bases unmatched to any gene: 12. CDR3 nucleotides: TGTGCCAGCATTGGGGACAGGCATCCGTCCGAGACCCAGTACTTC. This encodes CASIGDRHPSETQYF.

This clonotype was counted between two and nine times. The V gene is TRBV7-2, the J gene TRBJ2-2; the D gene could be TRBD1 or TRBD2 (6 bases each). Trimming pared 5 bases from V and 6 bases from J, leaving 16 bases between. The V gene's germline CDR1 is SGHTA and CDR2 FQGNSA. The CDR3 runs to 15 residues. In DNA, the CDR3 is TGTGCCAGCAGCCTGGGGGGCAGGACGTCCGGGGAGCTGTTTTTT. Its protein product is CASSLGGRTSGELFF.

The gene calls are TRBV2 and TRBJ1-1; TRBD1 aligns across 10 bases. Per germline, CDR1 SNHLY and CDR2 FYNNEI. This CDR3 region has 19 residues. The junction had 22 bases not matched to a gene; V was cut back by 6 bases and J by 6 bases. In DNA, the CDR3 is TGTGCCAGCAGGGCCGGGACAGGGGCGTTGAGGGTGAATAGCGCTGAAGCTTTCTTT. It encodes CASRAGTGALRVNSAEAFF.

There are a few counts of this clonotype. The rearrangement links TRBV12-3 or TRBV12-4 to TRBJ2-3; TRBD2 is a possible D gene (5 bases). V was cut by 4 bases and J by 9 bases, with 5 bases left in between. This CDR3 region has 10 residues. In DNA form, the CDR3 reads TGTGCCAGCAGTTCGGGGACGCAGTATTTT. It yields the protein CASSSGTQYF.

This sequence joins TRBV20-1 and TRBJ2-5; 8 bases are a match to TRBD2. CDR1 DFQATT and CDR2 SNEGSKA come from the germline V gene (reference sequence). The V segment lost 5 bases and the J segment 1 base; nucleotides outside the gene matches: 6. There are 14 residues in the CDR3. CDR3 DNA sequence: TGCAGTGCTCGTATAGGGACTAGCCAAGAGACCCAGTACTTC. This encodes CSARIGTSQETQYF.

The V call is TRBV5-1, the J call TRBJ1-1; D remains unclear. Trimming cost V 9 bases and J 1 base, with 16 bases left between them. The CDR3 has 14 residues. Germline V CDR1 and CDR2: SGHRS, YFSETQ. The CDR3 is CATEDVLWNTEAFF. The CDR3 DNA reads TGCGCCACCGAGGACGTCCTATGGAACACTGAAGCTTTCTTT.

The chain couples TRBV29-1 to TRBJ1-1; 9 bases line up with TRBD1. V lost 4 bases and J lost 8; bases outside the gene matches: 8. CDR1 and CDR2 from the germline V gene are SQVTM and ANQGSEA. This CDR3 has 13 amino acids. CDR3 loop: CSVGHRGLREAFF. CDR3 coding DNA: TGCAGCGTTGGCCACAGGGGGCTTAGGGAAGCTTTCTTT.

Only a few counts were recorded for this clonotype. The chain links TRBV20-1 to TRBJ2-1; no firm D call. The germline CDR1 and CDR2 sequences are DFQATT and SNEGSKA (reference sequence). This CDR3 region has 11 residues. Trimming took 3 bases from V and 8 from J, leaving 8 bases between them. The CDR3 sequence: CSASSTDEQFF. CDR3 DNA: TGCAGTGCTAGCTCTACAGATGAGCAGTTCTTC.